The 14 T cell receptor beta chains reported below all come from one sample, sequenced in a study of T cell responses to AZD1222 COVID-19 vaccine (dated by TCRdb to the early 2020s). Libraries came from the immunoSEQ multiplex PCR assay. The clones in this table, taken by TCRdb from immuneACCESS, are in-frame only. Not every clone is retained; where verified, under half of the shortfall comes from an unresolved V gene, and the cause of the rest is unknown. This sample has 90,000 to 140,000 clones in its table, and 89% of those were observed once. The ten largest clones represent 44% of the sample. The time point label, read with the paper, signifies: about 28 days (+/-7) after the second vaccine dose. Sequences were derived from peripheral blood, sampled 28 days after the second AZD1222 dose. The receptor set was obtained from an adult who received the AZD1222 COVID-19 vaccine.

The chain carries TRBV19 and TRBJ2-3, with D possibly matching TRBD1 (5 bases). The CDR3 contains 15 residues. In germline, CDR1 is LNHDA, CDR2 SQIVND (reference sequence). V was shortened by 4 bases and J by 5 bases, with 16 bases between the two germline ends. As DNA, the CDR3 is TGTGCCAGTAGTACGCTTGACAGTCGGAGAGATACGCAGTATTTT. Residues: CASSTLDSRRDTQYF.

J is TRBJ2-1 and V is TRBV29-1; possibly TRBD2 for D (5 bases). The CDR3 has 12 amino acids. Per germline, CDR1 SQVTM and CDR2 ANQGSEA. V was shortened by 7 bases and J by 7 bases, with 14 bases between the two germline ends. The CDR3 loop is CSAPFTSNEQFF. CDR3 DNA: TGCAGCGCTCCCTTCACTAGTAATGAGCAGTTCTTC.

The J gene is TRBJ1-1, the V gene TRBV30; D perhaps matches TRBD1 (5 bases). Germline V CDR1 and CDR2: GTSNPN, SVGIG (reference sequence). The CDR3 contains 13 residues. Trimming removed 0 bases at V and 3 bases at J, with 8 bases between. CDR3 sequence reads: CAWSVTGDTEAFF. The CDR3 DNA follows: TGTGCCTGGAGTGTAACAGGTGACACTGAAGCTTTCTTT.

This clone was recorded only once. J is TRBJ2-1 and V is TRBV19, with 9 positions matching TRBD1. The CDR3 loop spans 15 amino acids. The V gene end was trimmed by 8 bases and the J gene end by 7 bases; junction bases not matched to a gene: 12. CDR1 is LNHDA, CDR2 SQIVND, per germline (reference sequence). The chain's CDR3 is CASRGQGAGSNEQFF. The CDR3 DNA sequence: TGTGCCAGTCGGGGACAGGGAGCAGGGAGTAATGAGCAGTTCTTC. Combining the CDR3 with reference TRBV19 and TRBJ2-1 gives the whole variable domain DGGITQSPKYLFRKEGQNVTLSCEQNLNHDAMYWYRQDPGQGLRLIYYSQIVNDFQKGDIAEGYSVSREKKESFPLTVTSAQKNPTAFYLCASRGQGAGSNEQFFGPGTRLTVL.

The V gene is TRBV9, the J gene TRBJ2-7; 9 bases are shared with TRBD1. Trimming removed 0 bases from V and 2 bases from J; junction bases left unmatched: 3. The CDR3 extends over 15 amino acids. Germline loops: CDR1 SGDLS, CDR2 YYNGEE. CDR3 sequence reads: CASSVGGQGPYEQYF. The CDR3, as DNA: TGTGCCAGCAGCGTAGGGGGACAGGGACCCTACGAGCAGTACTTC.

This clone is a singleton in its sample. The rearrangement uses TRBV14 and TRBJ1-3; D is perhaps TRBD1 (6 bases). CDR1 SGHDN and CDR2 FVKESK come from the germline V gene. The CDR3 spans 14 residues. The V end was cut by 2 bases, the J end by 4 bases, with 9 bases between. The CDR3 spells CASSQYTGGNTIYF. CDR3 DNA: TGTGCCAGCAGCCAATATACAGGGGGAAACACCATATATTTT.

The chain couples TRBV6-1 to TRBJ2-7; the match to TRBD2 covers 7 bases. CDR1 and CDR2 (germline): MNHNS, SASEGT. V dropped 2 bases and J dropped 7; count of bases not matched to a gene: 8. The CDR3 has 14 amino acids. The CDR3 sequence is CASSEKARGGEQYF. The CDR3 nucleotides are TGTGCCAGCAGTGAAAAAGCCCGCGGGGGTGAGCAGTACTTC.

This rearrangement joins TRBV18 to TRBJ1-3; D may be TRBD1 (5 bases). From germline, CDR1 is KGHSH and CDR2 LQKENI. The CDR3 runs 17 residues. V gave up 3 bases and J gave up 0 bases, with 15 bases separating them. The CDR3 region has the DNA TGTGCCAGCTCACCTCCTTCCTTGGGGGTCTCTGGAAACACCATATATTTT. Translation gives CASSPPSLGVSGNTIYF.

J is TRBJ2-1 and V is TRBV7-3, with TRBD1 as a possible D gene (6 bases). The V gene lost 6 bases and the J gene lost 4 bases, with 10 bases spanning the gap. Germline V gene sequence: CDR1 SGHTA, CDR2 FQGTGA. This CDR3 is built from 13 residues. CDR3 coding DNA: TGTGCCAGCAGTCAACAGGGTTACAATGAGCAGTTCTTC. This encodes CASSQQGYNEQFF.

The CDR3 nucleotides read TGTGCCAGCAGCCCCCTCCAGGCAGAGACCCAGTACTTC. Translation gives CASSPLQAETQYF. The chain combines TRBV3-1 (or the pseudogene TRBV3-2) with TRBJ2-5; no clear D. This CDR3 spans 13 amino acids. The germline V gene has CDR1 LGHDT and CDR2 YNNKEL (reference sequence). Between the trimmed V and J ends, which lost 4 bases and 4 bases, there was a span of 10 bases.

J is TRBJ2-3 and V is TRBV24-1, with D tentatively TRBD1 or TRBD2 (6 bases each). The V gene lost 5 bases and the J gene lost 6 bases, with 11 bases spanning the gap. The CDR3 runs 13 residues. Germline values: CDR1 KGHDR, CDR2 SFDVKD. The DNA of the CDR3 is TGTGCCACCAGTGCTAGGGGGGAGGATACGCAGTATTTT. Translation gives CATSARGEDTQYF.

About this clone: A read error may produce the germline difference seen at one junction end. This chain links TRBV5-4 with TRBJ1-2; 9 bases fit TRBD1. Germline V gene sequence: CDR1 SGHNT, CDR2 YYREEE (reference sequence). The CDR3 covers 14 residues. CDR3 residues: CASSLGQGNYGYTF. The CDR3 DNA reads TGTGCCAGCAGTTTGGGACAGGGAAACTATGGCTACACCTTC.

The chain is built from TRBV4-3 and TRBJ2-7, with a tentative D call TRBD2 (6 bases). V was trimmed by 4 bases and J by 2 bases, leaving 15 bases between them. Looked up from germline, CDR1 is LGHNA and CDR2 is YSLEER. This CDR3 is built from 15 residues. The CDR3 DNA reads TGCGCCAGCAGCCGGGCCGGGGGTTCCCCCTACGAGCAGTACTTC. This gives the protein CASSRAGGSPYEQYF.

This rearrangement joins TRBV6-5 to TRBJ2-1; 9 bases fit TRBD1. Looked up from germline, CDR1 is MNHEY and CDR2 is SVGAGI. After removal of 7 bases from V and 6 bases from J, the junction contained 7 bases not matched to a gene. The CDR3 is 14 amino acids. The chain's CDR3 is CASTLGTGSNEQFF. CDR3 sequence (DNA): TGTGCCAGCACTCTTGGGACAGGGTCCAATGAGCAGTTCTTC.